The clone carrying this T cell receptor (beta chain) was observed a handful of times. These data come from a study of shared clonotypes between healthy human individuals. Germline V gives CDR1 WSHSY, CDR2 SAAADI. The CDR3 consists of 15 residues. Trimming removed 6 bases at V and 0 bases at J, with 15 bases between. Repertoires were generated with immunoSEQ multiplex PCR, while TCRdb's copy carries only in-frame clones and drops some. Of some 96,000 clones in the sample, roughly half were seen once. The sequencing input was PBMCs. V is TRBV10-2 and J is TRBJ2-7; TRBD2 might be the D (5 bases). The clonotype was recovered from a woman in her thirties or forties in good health. Some clones in this sample may be carry-over from other donors' samples. This chain's CDR3 is CASRTSGPSSYEQYF. The CDR3 DNA is TGCGCCAGCAGGACAAGCGGACCGAGCTCCTACGAGCAGTACTTC.